This entry lists 20 T cell receptor beta chains sequenced from one sample in a study of T cell changes during pregnancy in multiple sclerosis. Assay used: immunoSEQ multiplex PCR; TCRdb lists only in-frame clones, some missing. The table includes about 64,000 clones, around 90% detected once. This sample comprised peripheral blood, obtained in the second trimester of pregnancy. These receptors all stem from a female donor with multiple sclerosis, enrolled in a pregnancy study.

This clone was picked up a small number of times. This chain connects TRBV5-6 to TRBJ1-4, with D maybe TRBD1 (6 bases). Germline V lookup: CDR1 SGHDT, CDR2 YYEEEE. The CDR3 is 15 amino acids. V was shortened by 1 base and J by 8 bases, with 15 bases between the two germline ends. CDR3 in amino acids: CASSLFRGSGEKLFF. CDR3 sequence (DNA): TGTGCCAGCAGCTTGTTCAGGGGCTCAGGAGAAAAACTGTTTTTT.

This clone was counted a few times. The rearrangement links TRBV28 to TRBJ1-2; a possible D gene is TRBD1 (5 bases). Trimming took 5 bases from V and 3 from J, leaving 16 bases between them. This CDR3 region has 15 residues. Germline V gene lookup returns CDR1 MDHEN and CDR2 SYDVKM. The CDR3 region is CASSPVGARDYGYTF. CDR3 nucleotides: TGTGCCAGCAGTCCCGTAGGGGCGCGAGACTATGGCTACACCTTC.

The chain couples TRBV27 to TRBJ1-5; D is ambiguous. The CDR3 runs to 13 residues. Trimming removed 5 bases at V and 2 bases at J, with 7 bases between. Germline-derived CDR1 and CDR2 are MNHEY and SMNVEV (reference sequence). CDR3 amino acids: CASSPPGNQPQHF. CDR3 nucleotides: TGTGCCAGCAGTCCTCCGGGCAATCAGCCCCAGCATTTT.

The chain combines TRBV5-1 with TRBJ2-5, with a possible D match to TRBD2 (5 bases). Germline V lookup: CDR1 SGHRS, CDR2 YFSETQ. There are 15 residues in the CDR3. The V gene lost 3 bases and the J gene lost 5 bases, with 17 bases spanning the gap. The CDR3, as DNA: TGCGCCAGCAGCTCGGACGGGCCGGGCGGGGAGACCCAGTACTTC. Translating it yields CASSSDGPGGETQYF. The variable domain in full, with the rest retrieved from reference TRBV5-1 and TRBJ2-5, is KAGVTQTPRYLIKTRGQQVTLSCSPISGHRSVSWYQQTPGQGLQFLFEYFSETQRNKGNFPGRFSGRQFSNSRSEMNVSTLELGDSALYLCASSSDGPGGETQYFGPGTRLLVL.

This clone was recorded a few times. The V and J genes are TRBV28 and TRBJ1-1; no clear D gene. In germline, CDR1 is MDHEN, CDR2 SYDVKM. V lost 2 bases and J lost 7, with 8 bases in between. The CDR3 is 12 residues long. The CDR3 loop is CASSLARVEAFF. CDR3 nucleotides: TGTGCCAGCAGTTTAGCCCGGGTTGAAGCTTTCTTT.

V is TRBV7-9 and J is TRBJ1-1; D gene unclear. This CDR3 has 13 amino acids. The germline CDR1 and CDR2 sequences are SEHNR and FQNEAQ (reference sequence). V dropped 5 bases and J dropped 9 bases, with 16 bases sitting between them. CDR3 protein: CASSKIADSQAFF. CDR3 in DNA: TGTGCCAGCAGCAAAATCGCGGACTCTCAAGCTTTCTTT.

As DNA, the CDR3 is TGTGCCAGCAGCTTAGCGGGGACAGCAAATAGCAATCAGCCCCAGCATTTT. Encoded protein: CASSLAGTANSNQPQHF. The V and J genes are TRBV7-9 and TRBJ1-5; 7 nucleotides match TRBD1. CDR1 is SEHNR, CDR2 FQNEAQ, per germline (reference sequence). With 0 bases clipped from V and 0 bases from J, the junction kept 5 bases outside the gene matches. This CDR3 has 17 residues.

The J gene is TRBJ1-1, the V gene TRBV19; TRBD1 matches at 8 bases. Unmatched junction bases numbered 9, after V lost 5 bases and J lost 7 bases. Germline CDR1 is LNHDA and CDR2 is SQIVND (reference sequence). The CDR3 extends over 14 amino acids. The chain's CDR3 is CASSSRQGRVEAFF. The CDR3, as DNA: TGTGCCAGTAGTTCCCGACAGGGGCGAGTTGAAGCTTTCTTT.

The J gene is TRBJ2-3, the V gene TRBV10-1, with 10 bases aligning to TRBD2. The length of the CDR3 is 16 residues. Germline V gene sequence: CDR1 WNHNN, CDR2 SYGVQD (reference sequence). The ends lost 0 bases at V and 5 bases at J; junction bases unmatched: 5. CDR3 protein: CASSESLAGGIDTQYF. The DNA of the CDR3 is TGCGCCAGCAGTGAGTCATTAGCGGGAGGCATAGATACGCAGTATTTT.

The chain has TRBV5-4 and TRBJ2-7; possible D gene TRBD1, 6 bases. CDR3 length: 13 amino acids. Looked up from germline, CDR1 is SGHNT and CDR2 is YYREEE (reference sequence). V shed 4 bases and J shed 0 bases, with 8 bases lying between them. The CDR3 DNA reads as TGTGCCAGCAGCAGACAGGACTCCTACGAGCAGTACTTC. Its translation: CASSRQDSYEQYF.

This clone was observed a single time. This sequence joins TRBV29-1 and TRBJ1-2; 7 positions agree with TRBD1. Germline assignment: CDR1 SQVTM and CDR2 ANQGSEA. The CDR3 sequence is 13 residues long. J gave up 6 bases and V 4 bases, and 8 bases lay outside the gene matches. CDR3 in amino acids: CSVGIGTDNGYTF. CDR3 DNA sequence: TGCAGCGTTGGGATAGGGACAGATAATGGCTACACCTTC.

This rearrangement joins TRBV7-2 to TRBJ2-1; tentatively, D is TRBD2 (5 bases). The CDR3 runs 18 residues. Trimming took off 4 bases at V and 4 bases at J, with 23 bases between the two ends. CDR1 is SGHTA and CDR2 is FQGNSA in the germline V gene. Here the CDR3 reads CASSSLWWRAEAYNEQFF. The CDR3 coding sequence is TGTGCCAGCAGCTCATTGTGGTGGCGGGCAGAAGCTTACAATGAGCAGTTCTTC.

The V gene is TRBV2, the J gene TRBJ2-7, with D perhaps matching TRBD1 (5 bases). CDR1 is SNHLY and CDR2 is FYNNEI in the germline V gene. V gave up 0 bases and J gave up 3 bases, with 9 bases separating them. The CDR3 consists of 14 residues. The CDR3 loop is CASSEARTLYEQYF. The CDR3 DNA reads TGTGCCAGCAGTGAAGCGAGGACACTCTACGAGCAGTACTTC.

The genes are TRBV6-1 and TRBJ1-2; D uncertain. Trimming removed 4 bases at V and 3 bases at J, with 9 bases between. The CDR3 totals 13 residues. Germline CDR1 and CDR2: MNHNS and SASEGT. This CDR3 reads CASSATSYYGYTF. For the CDR3, the DNA is TGTGCCAGCAGTGCAACATCATACTATGGCTACACCTTC.

The V gene is TRBV6-5, the J gene TRBJ2-1; 11 nucleotides align to TRBD2. The V gene end was trimmed by 6 bases and the J gene end by 4 bases; junction bases not matched to a gene: 5. Germline V gene sequence: CDR1 MNHEY, CDR2 SVGAGI. CDR3 size: 15 residues. CDR3 amino acids: CASSFGTSGYNEQFF. The CDR3 DNA follows: TGTGCCAGCAGCTTCGGGACTAGCGGATACAATGAGCAGTTCTTC.

The chain uses TRBV7-9 and TRBJ1-4; D is possibly TRBD1 (6 bases). The CDR3 has 18 amino acids. Trimming removed 4 bases from V and 0 bases from J, with 18 bases in between. From germline, CDR1 is SEHNR and CDR2 FQNEAQ (reference sequence). This chain's CDR3 is CASSSYRDGKATNEKLFF. The CDR3 nucleotides are TGTGCCAGCAGCTCGTACAGGGATGGTAAAGCAACTAATGAAAAACTGTTTTTT. Supplemented by reference TRBV7-9 and TRBJ1-4, the full variable domain reads DTGVSQNPRHKITKRGQNVTFRCDPISEHNRLYWYRQTLGQGPEFLTYFQNEAQLEKSRLLSDRFSAERPKGSFSTLEIQRTEQGDSAMYLCASSSYRDGKATNEKLFFGSGTQLSVL.

This chain links TRBV18 with TRBJ2-1; tentatively, D is TRBD2 (5 bases). The CDR3 is 16 residues long. The V gene's germline CDR1 is KGHSH and CDR2 LQKENI. Trimming shortened V by 3 bases and J by 4 bases, and 16 bases separated the two germline ends. The CDR3 DNA reads as TGTGCCAGCTCACCCCCCGGGGTAGCGAGTTACAATGAGCAGTTCTTC. This gives the protein CASSPPGVASYNEQFF. The variable domain in full, completed from reference TRBV18 and TRBJ2-1, reads NAGVMQNPRHLVRRRGQEARLRCSPMKGHSHVYWYRQLPEEGLKFMVYLQKENIIDESGMPKERFSAEFPKEGPSILRIQQVVRGDSAAYFCASSPPGVASYNEQFFGPGTRLTVL.

This clone has just a few counts. The chain uses TRBV2 and TRBJ1-1; D unresolved. This CDR3 is 14 amino acids long. Trimming took 4 bases from V and 0 from J, leaving 9 bases between them. Germline CDR1 SNHLY, CDR2 FYNNEI. CDR3 in DNA: TGTGCCAGCAGTGTGATACTCCTGAACACTGAAGCTTTCTTT. It is translated as CASSVILLNTEAFF.

The genes are TRBV10-3 and TRBJ2-7; D ambiguous. Per germline, CDR1 ENHRY and CDR2 SYGVKD. This CDR3 comprises 18 residues. The ends were cut back, 0 bases at V and 0 bases at J, with 18 bases in the middle. CDR3 residues: CAISESNIQTSNSYEQYF. Written as DNA, the CDR3 is TGTGCCATCAGTGAGTCGAACATTCAGACATCGAACTCCTACGAGCAGTACTTC.

This chain joins TRBV6-6 and TRBJ2-7, with TRBD1 as a possible D gene (6 bases). Trimming shortened V by 4 bases and J by 7 bases, and 8 bases separated the two germline ends. Per the germline V gene, CDR1 is MNHNY and CDR2 is SVGAGI (reference sequence). CDR3 length: 11 amino acids. The CDR3, as DNA: TGTGCCAGCAGTTCCACAGGGGAGCAGTACTTC. Residues: CASSSTGEQYF.